This T cell receptor (beta chain) was documented in a study of shared clonotypes between healthy human individuals. Points on this clone: Its antigen is undetermined.

Findings of the study overall: Across subsets, estimated richness was generally greater for naive than for memory populations. Generation of non-shared clonotypes was less probable than generation of clonotypes shared by all four donors.

Some clones are missing from TCRdb's copy, which holds only in-frame ones; the method was immunoSEQ multiplex PCR. The table lists about 2.4 million clones, approximately 93% of them singletons, with about 0.39% in the top ten. Germline lookup yields CDR1 LNHDA and CDR2 SQIVND (reference sequence). Trimming stripped 4 bases from V and 6 bases from J, with 13 bases between. The CDR3 is made up of 14 amino acids. The receptor's source is a man between 18 and 35 years old in good health. Some clones in this sample may be carry-over from other donors' samples. Specimen: naive CD4+ T cells from PBMCs. Noted subset: CD45RA+ positively selected. The gene calls are TRBV19 and TRBJ1-5; D remains unclear. The CDR3 loop is CASSTHALVQPQHF. The DNA of the CDR3 is TGTGCCAGTAGTACCCACGCCCTCGTTCAGCCCCAGCATTTT.